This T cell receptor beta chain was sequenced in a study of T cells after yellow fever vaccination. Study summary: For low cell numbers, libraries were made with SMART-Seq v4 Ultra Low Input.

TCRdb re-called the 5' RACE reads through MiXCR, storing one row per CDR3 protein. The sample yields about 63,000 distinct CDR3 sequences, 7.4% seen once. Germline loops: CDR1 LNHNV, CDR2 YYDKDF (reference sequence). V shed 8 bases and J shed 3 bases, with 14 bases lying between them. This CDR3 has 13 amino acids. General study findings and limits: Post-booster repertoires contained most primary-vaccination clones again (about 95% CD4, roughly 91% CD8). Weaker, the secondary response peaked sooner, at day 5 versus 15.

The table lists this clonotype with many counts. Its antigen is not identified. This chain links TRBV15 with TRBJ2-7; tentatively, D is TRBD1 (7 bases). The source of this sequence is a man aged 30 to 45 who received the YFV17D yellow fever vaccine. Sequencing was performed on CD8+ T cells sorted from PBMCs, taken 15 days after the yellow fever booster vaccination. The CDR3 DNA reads TGTGCCACCGGGGGGACAGCCAACTACGAGCAGTACTTC. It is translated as CATGGTANYEQYF.